The 12 T cell receptor beta chains listed next were all sequenced from one sample in a study of CD8 T cells in ankylosing spondylitis. Study observations and caveats: For ankylosing spondylitis blood, a TCR beta motif of about eight highly homologous variants appeared characteristic.

TCRdb re-called the 5' RACE reads with MiXCR, one entry per CDR3 protein. The sample records more than 250,000 distinct CDR3 sequences, 8% being singletons. Antigens of these TCRs are unknown. Source material: blood, either unsorted or a sorted T cell fraction (not recorded which). The receptors were gathered from a male donor with ankylosing spondylitis.

At least ten counts were recorded for this clonotype. The chain uses TRBV5-1 and TRBJ2-7; 13 bases are shared with TRBD2. The CDR3 loop spans 16 amino acids. The junction had 2 bases not matched to a gene; V was cut back by 0 bases and J by 2 bases. Germline V lookup: CDR1 SGHRS, CDR2 YFSETQ. Here the CDR3 DNA reads TGCGCCAGCAGCTTGGTACTAGCGGGAGGGCCCTACGAGCAGTACTTC. This translates into CASSLVLAGGPYEQYF.

V is TRBV15 and J is TRBJ2-3, with no clear D. Germline-derived CDR1 and CDR2 are LNHNV and YYDKDF (reference sequence). This CDR3 region has 12 residues. Trimming shortened V by 0 bases and J by 4 bases, and 2 bases separated the two germline ends. The CDR3 sequence is CATSRDSDTQYF. For the CDR3, the DNA is TGTGCCACCAGCAGAGATTCAGATACGCAGTATTTT.

This chain links TRBV20-1 with TRBJ2-3; TRBD2 matches at 8 bases. The J segment lost 4 bases and the V segment lost 0 bases, leaving 6 bases of the junction unmatched. The CDR3 is 15 residues long. Germline CDR1 reads DFQATT; CDR2 reads SNEGSKA (reference sequence). The CDR3 DNA sequence: TGCAGTGCTAGAGACCTAGCGGGCTTGCCAGATACGCAGTATTTT. Protein: CSARDLAGLPDTQYF.

This chain connects TRBV5-1 to TRBJ2-2; TRBD2 matches at 8 bases. The ends lost 2 bases at V and 0 bases at J; junction bases unmatched: 6. The CDR3 has 17 residues. The germline CDR1 and CDR2 sequences are SGHRS and YFSETQ. The CDR3 DNA reads TGCGCCAGCAGCTTTGGAGTAGCGGGAACGAACACCGGGGAGCTGTTTTTT. Protein product: CASSFGVAGTNTGELFF.

A few counts support this clonotype. V gene TRBV27 combines with J gene TRBJ1-1; D unresolved. V was shortened by 1 base and J by 0 bases, with 6 bases between the two germline ends. The CDR3 runs 14 residues. Germline V gene data show CDR1 as MNHEY and CDR2 as SMNVEV (reference sequence). CDR3 protein: CASSLLNMNTEAFF. The CDR3 DNA sequence: TGTGCCAGCAGTTTATTAAATATGAACACTGAAGCTTTCTTT.

This clonotype was detected ten times or more. This chain uses TRBV19 with TRBJ2-3; 9 bases align to TRBD2. The V segment lost 4 bases and the J segment 4 bases; nucleotides outside the gene matches: 3. Germline V CDR1 and CDR2: LNHDA, SQIVND (reference sequence). CDR3 length: 14 residues. The CDR3 bases are TGTGCCAGTAGTAGAATAGCGGGAGCAGATACGCAGTATTTT. Encoded protein: CASSRIAGADTQYF.

The genes are TRBV2 and TRBJ2-3; TRBD1 aligns across 9 bases. The CDR3 consists of 14 residues. The germline CDR1 and CDR2 sequences are SNHLY and FYNNEI. J was trimmed by 6 bases and V by 8 bases; bases with no gene match: 9. DNA for the CDR3: TGTGCCAGCGGTGGGGGACAGGGCCAGGATACGCAGTATTTT. The encoded protein is CASGGGQGQDTQYF. The variable domain in full, completed from reference TRBV2 and TRBJ2-3, reads EPEVTQTPSHQVTQMGQEVILRCVPISNHLYFYWYRQILGQKVEFLVSFYNNEISEKSEIFDDQFSVERPDGSNFTLKIRSTKLEDSAMYFCASGGGQGQDTQYFGPGTRLTVL.

Only a few counts were recorded for this clonotype. The V call is TRBV10-3, the J call TRBJ1-1; D is unresolved. This CDR3 is 14 amino acids long. V was shortened by 0 bases and J by 1 base, with 6 bases between the two germline ends. Germline V gene data show CDR1 as ENHRY and CDR2 as SYGVKD. As DNA, the CDR3 is TGTGCCATCAGTGAGTCGTCTGGGAACACTGAAGCTTTCTTT. Translation: CAISESSGNTEAFF.

Only a few counts were recorded for this clonotype. The chain recombines TRBV29-1 with TRBJ1-1; 7 bases align to TRBD1. V gave up 6 bases and J gave up 4 bases; unmatched junction bases: 14. Germline CDR1 SQVTM, CDR2 ANQGSEA. The CDR3 has 15 amino acids. CDR3 residues: CSVWDSGRWSTEAFF. The CDR3, as DNA: TGCAGCGTCTGGGACAGCGGGCGGTGGAGCACTGAAGCTTTCTTT.

This clonotype came up a few times. J is TRBJ2-1 and V is TRBV9, with TRBD2 matching over 14 bases. The V gene end was trimmed by 0 bases and the J gene end by 13 bases; junction bases not matched to a gene: 9. Germline loops: CDR1 SGDLS, CDR2 YYNGEE. The CDR3 runs to 16 residues. The CDR3 is CASSVVGLAGEREQFF. In DNA form, the CDR3 reads TGTGCCAGCAGCGTAGTGGGACTAGCGGGAGAGAGGGAACAGTTCTTC.

This clonotype was seen a few times. V is TRBV7-9 and J is TRBJ2-1, with D maybe TRBD1 (6 bases). Germline V gene sequence: CDR1 SEHNR, CDR2 FQNEAQ (reference sequence). This CDR3 spans 14 amino acids. The V end lost 6 bases, the J end lost 6 bases, and 15 bases lay between the germline ends. The CDR3 DNA sequence: TGTGCCAGCAGGGGGGCTAGCAAGTCCAATGAGCAGTTCTTC. It specifies CASRGASKSNEQFF.

The table lists this clonotype with a few counts. This rearrangement joins TRBV20-1 to TRBJ2-3, with D maybe TRBD2 (6 bases). CDR3 size: 14 residues. Trimming took off 6 bases at V and 4 bases at J, with 17 bases between the two ends. CDR1 is DFQATT, CDR2 SNEGSKA, per germline (reference sequence). CDR3 residues: CSATFGGVADTQYF. The CDR3 DNA follows: TGCAGTGCAACATTTGGAGGGGTGGCAGATACGCAGTATTTT.